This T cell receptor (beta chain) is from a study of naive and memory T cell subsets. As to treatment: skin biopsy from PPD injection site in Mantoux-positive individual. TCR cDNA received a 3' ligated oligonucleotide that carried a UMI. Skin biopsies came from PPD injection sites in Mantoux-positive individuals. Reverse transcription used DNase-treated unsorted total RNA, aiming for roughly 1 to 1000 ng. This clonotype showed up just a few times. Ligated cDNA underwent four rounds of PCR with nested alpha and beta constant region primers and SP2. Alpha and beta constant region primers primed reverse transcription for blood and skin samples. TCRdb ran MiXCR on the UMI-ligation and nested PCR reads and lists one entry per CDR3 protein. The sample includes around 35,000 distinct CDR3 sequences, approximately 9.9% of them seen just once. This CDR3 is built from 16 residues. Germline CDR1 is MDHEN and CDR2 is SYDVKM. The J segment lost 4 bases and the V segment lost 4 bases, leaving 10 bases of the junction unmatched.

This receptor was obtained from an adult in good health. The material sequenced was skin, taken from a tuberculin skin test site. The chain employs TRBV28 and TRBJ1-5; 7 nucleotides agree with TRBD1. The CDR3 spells CASSWVKGARNQPQHF. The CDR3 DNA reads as TGTGCCAGCAGTTGGGTCAAGGGGGCGCGGAATCAGCCCCAGCATTTT.